Here is one T cell receptor beta chain with its context. Per germline, CDR1 MNHNY and CDR2 SVGAGI (reference sequence). This CDR3 is 15 amino acids long. With 5 bases clipped from V and 3 bases from J, the junction kept 9 bases outside the gene matches. The data stem from a study of shared clonotypes between healthy human individuals. The method was immunoSEQ multiplex PCR; TCRdb's version includes in-frame clones alone and lacks a portion of them. The sample has roughly 2.6 million clones, 85% to 95% seen once; the top ten hold 0.11% to 0.15%. V gene TRBV6-6 combines with J gene TRBJ1-2, with 7 bases fitting TRBD1. What was sequenced was naive CD4+ T cells sorted from blood. Subset of the sample: CD45RA+ positively selected. This clonotype was sampled from a man aged 18 to 29 in good health. This chain's CDR3 is CASSPMDRSYYGYTF. Written as DNA, the CDR3 is TGTGCCAGCAGTCCTATGGACAGGTCGTACTATGGCTACACCTTC.